The next 4 T cell receptor beta chains were all read from a single sample in a study of T cell responses to AZD1222 COVID-19 vaccine (dated by TCRdb to the early 2020s). The time point label of this sample denotes: baseline before first vaccination. Receptors were amplified or captured by the immunoSEQ multiplex PCR assay. Sourced from immuneACCESS, this table was stored by TCRdb with only in-frame sequences that have V and J called. A share of the clones is absent; for the studies checked, an unresolved V gene accounts for under half, and the remainder has no known explanation. The sample table contains 110,000 to 150,000 clones; only one count was recorded for approximately 90% of them. The top ten clones comprise approximately 6% of the sample. The sequencing here drew on peripheral blood, taken on day 0 of AZD1222 vaccination. Receptors originate from an adult in good health.

The chain couples TRBV6-4 to TRBJ1-1; 7 nucleotides agree with TRBD1. Trimming removed 6 bases from V and 1 base from J; junction bases left unmatched: 2. Looked up from germline, CDR1 is MRHNA and CDR2 is SNTAGT. The CDR3 loop spans 13 amino acids. The CDR3 nucleotides read TGTGCCAGCAGCCGGACAGGGAACACTGAAGCTTTCTTT. Its protein is CASSRTGNTEAFF.

On this clone itself: Compared with germline, one end of the junction differs, possibly owing to a read error. The chain combines TRBV3-1 (or the pseudogene TRBV3-2) with TRBJ2-1, with D perhaps TRBD1 or TRBD2 (7 bases each). The CDR3 spans 16 residues. Germline CDR1 LGHDT, CDR2 YNNKEL (reference sequence). As DNA, the CDR3 is TGTGCCAGCAGTCAAGGGGGCGGGGGCGTGTACAATGAGCAGTTCTTC. It specifies CASSQGGGGVYNEQFF.

This rearrangement joins TRBV3-1 (or the pseudogene TRBV3-2) to TRBJ1-2; the D is unclear. The CDR3 sequence is 13 residues long. Deletions cut 3 bases from V and 7 bases from J, with 12 bases between. The V gene's germline CDR1 is LGHDT and CDR2 YNNKEL (reference sequence). The CDR3: CASSQATYGGYTF. For the CDR3, the DNA is TGTGCCAGCAGCCAGGCGACGTACGGTGGCTACACCTTC.

This chain links TRBV30 with TRBJ1-6; D is unclear. Germline CDR1 GTSNPN, CDR2 SVGIG (reference sequence). Trimming removed 3 bases at V and 6 bases at J, with 9 bases between. The CDR3 loop spans 13 amino acids. This CDR3 reads CAWREPSNSPLHF. The DNA of the CDR3 is TGTGCCTGGAGAGAACCGAGTAATTCACCCCTCCACTTT.